The 2 T cell receptor beta chains in this list originate from one sample, sequenced in a study of naive and memory T cell subsets. Overall study findings and caveats: Especially in CD8 cells, naive repertoires contained a few larger clonotypes, possibly CD45RA-re-expressing memory cells.

Their antigen targets remain unknown. The beta constant-region primer was an equimolar mix of two oligonucleotides covering TRBC1 and TRBC2. Four rounds of PCR amplified the ligated cDNA using nested alpha and beta constant-region primers plus SP2. TCRdb reprocessed the UMI-ligation and nested PCR reads with MiXCR, giving one entry per CDR3 protein. The data show roughly 150,000 distinct CDR3 sequences, over 20% seen once. The source material was naive CD4+ T cells from blood. The receptor source for this set is a human donor in good health.

The table lists this clonotype with many counts. The chain links TRBV14 to TRBJ2-3; 14 nucleotides line up with TRBD2. This CDR3 has 16 residues. V lost 3 bases to trimming and J lost 5 bases; unmatched junction nucleotides: 4. Per germline, CDR1 SGHDN and CDR2 FVKESK. CDR3 coding DNA: TGTGCCAGCAGCCAGCGGGGACTAGCGGGAGTAGATACGCAGTATTTT. Protein sequence: CASSQRGLAGVDTQYF.

The rearrangement links TRBV2 to TRBJ2-7; possibly TRBD2 for D (6 bases). Per germline, CDR1 SNHLY and CDR2 FYNNEI. Deletions cut 6 bases from V and 4 bases from J, with 10 bases between. The CDR3 consists of 12 residues. For the CDR3, the DNA is TGTGCCAGCAGACGGGAGTGGTACGAGCAGTACTTC. Protein: CASRREWYEQYF.